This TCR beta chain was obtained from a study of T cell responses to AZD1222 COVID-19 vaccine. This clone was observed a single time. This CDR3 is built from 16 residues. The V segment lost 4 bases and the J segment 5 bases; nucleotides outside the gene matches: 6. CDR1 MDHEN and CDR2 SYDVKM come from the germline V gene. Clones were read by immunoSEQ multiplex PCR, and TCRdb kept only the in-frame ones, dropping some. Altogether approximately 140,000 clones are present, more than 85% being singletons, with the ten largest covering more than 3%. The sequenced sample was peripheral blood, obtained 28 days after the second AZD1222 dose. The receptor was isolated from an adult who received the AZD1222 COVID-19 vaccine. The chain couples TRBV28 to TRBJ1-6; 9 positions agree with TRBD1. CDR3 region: CASSSPGQGNNSPLHF. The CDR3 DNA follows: TGTGCCAGCAGTTCGCCGGGACAGGGAAATAATTCACCCCTCCACTTT. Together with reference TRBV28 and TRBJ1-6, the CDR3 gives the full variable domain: DVKVTQSSRYLVKRTGEKVFLECVQDMDHENMFWYRQDPGLGLRLIYFSYDVKMKEKGDIPEGYSVSREKKERFSLILESASTNQTSMYLCASSSPGQGNNSPLHFGNGTRLTVT.